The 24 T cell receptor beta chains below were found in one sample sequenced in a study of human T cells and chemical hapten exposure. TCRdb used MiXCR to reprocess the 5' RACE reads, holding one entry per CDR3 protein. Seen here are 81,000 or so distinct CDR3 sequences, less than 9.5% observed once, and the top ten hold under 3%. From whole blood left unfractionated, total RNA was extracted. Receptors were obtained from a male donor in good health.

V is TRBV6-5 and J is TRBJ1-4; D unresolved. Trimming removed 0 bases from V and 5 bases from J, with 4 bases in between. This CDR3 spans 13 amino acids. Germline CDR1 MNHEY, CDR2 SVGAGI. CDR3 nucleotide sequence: TGTGCCAGCAGTTACTCGCGGAATGAAAAACTGTTTTTT. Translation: CASSYSRNEKLFF.

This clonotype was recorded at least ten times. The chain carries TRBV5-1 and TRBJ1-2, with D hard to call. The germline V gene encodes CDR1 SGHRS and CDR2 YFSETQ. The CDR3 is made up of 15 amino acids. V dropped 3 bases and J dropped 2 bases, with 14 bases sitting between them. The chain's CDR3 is CASSSDTKKNYGYTF. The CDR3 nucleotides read TGCGCCAGCAGCTCTGACACGAAAAAAAACTATGGCTACACCTTC.

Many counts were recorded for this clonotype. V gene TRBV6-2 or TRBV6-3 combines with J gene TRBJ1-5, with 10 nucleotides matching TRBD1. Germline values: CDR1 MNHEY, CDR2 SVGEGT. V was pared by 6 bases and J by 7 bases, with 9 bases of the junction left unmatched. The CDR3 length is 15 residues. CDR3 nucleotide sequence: TGTGCCAGCAGCTCCCCGGGACAGGGGAACCAGCCCCAGCATTTT. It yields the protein CASSSPGQGNQPQHF.

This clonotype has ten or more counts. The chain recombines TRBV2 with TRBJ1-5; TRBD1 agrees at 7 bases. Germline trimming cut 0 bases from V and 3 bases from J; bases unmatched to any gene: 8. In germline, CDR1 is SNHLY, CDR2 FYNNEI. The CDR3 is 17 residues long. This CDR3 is CASSEASGTGVNQPQHF. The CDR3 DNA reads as TGTGCCAGCAGTGAAGCCTCAGGAACAGGGGTCAATCAGCCCCAGCATTTT.

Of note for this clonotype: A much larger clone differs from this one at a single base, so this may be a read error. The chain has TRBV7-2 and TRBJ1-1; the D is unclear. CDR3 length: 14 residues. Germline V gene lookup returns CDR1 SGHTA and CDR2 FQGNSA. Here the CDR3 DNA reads TGTGTCAGCAGCTCAGCCGCTGAGAACACTGAAGCTTTCTTT. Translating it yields CVSSSAAENTEAFF.

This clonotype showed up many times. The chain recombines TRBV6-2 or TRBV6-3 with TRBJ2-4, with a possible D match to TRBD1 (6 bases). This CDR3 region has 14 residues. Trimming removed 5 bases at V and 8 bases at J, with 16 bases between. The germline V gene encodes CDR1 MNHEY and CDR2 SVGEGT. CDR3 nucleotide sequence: TGTGCCAGCAGTCAGACAGGTTGGACGGACATTCAGTACTTC. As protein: CASSQTGWTDIQYF.

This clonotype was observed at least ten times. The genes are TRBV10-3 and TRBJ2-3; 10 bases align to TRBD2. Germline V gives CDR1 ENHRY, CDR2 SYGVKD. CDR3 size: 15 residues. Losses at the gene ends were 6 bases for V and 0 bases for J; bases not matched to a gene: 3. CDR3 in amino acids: CAIRQLAGSTDTQYF. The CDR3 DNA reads TGTGCCATCAGGCAACTAGCGGGGAGCACAGATACGCAGTATTTT.

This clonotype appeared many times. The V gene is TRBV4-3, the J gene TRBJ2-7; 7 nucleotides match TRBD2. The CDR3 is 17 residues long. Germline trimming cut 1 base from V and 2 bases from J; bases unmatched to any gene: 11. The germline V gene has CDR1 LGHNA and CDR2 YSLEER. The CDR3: CASSQVALAGDAYEQYF. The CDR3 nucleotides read TGCGCCAGCAGCCAAGTCGCGCTGGCGGGGGACGCCTACGAGCAGTACTTC.

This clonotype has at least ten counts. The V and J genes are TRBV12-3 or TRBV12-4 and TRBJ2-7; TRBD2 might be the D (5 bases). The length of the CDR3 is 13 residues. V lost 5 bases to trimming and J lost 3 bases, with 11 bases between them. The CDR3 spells CASSVLGSYEQYF. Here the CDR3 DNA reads TGTGCCAGCAGTGTCCTTGGGAGCTACGAGCAGTACTTC.

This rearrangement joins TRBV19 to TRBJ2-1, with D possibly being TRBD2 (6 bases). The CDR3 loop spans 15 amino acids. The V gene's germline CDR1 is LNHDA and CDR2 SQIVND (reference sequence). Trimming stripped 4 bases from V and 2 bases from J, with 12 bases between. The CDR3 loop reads CASSKSGEPYNEQFF. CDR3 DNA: TGTGCCAGTAGTAAGTCGGGAGAACCCTACAATGAGCAGTTCTTC.

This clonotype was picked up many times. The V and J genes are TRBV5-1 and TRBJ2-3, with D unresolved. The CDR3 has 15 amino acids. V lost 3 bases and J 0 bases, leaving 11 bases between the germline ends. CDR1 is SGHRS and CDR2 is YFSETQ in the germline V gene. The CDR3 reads CASSSPRASTDTQYF. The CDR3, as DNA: TGCGCCAGCAGCTCCCCCAGAGCTAGCACAGATACGCAGTATTTT.

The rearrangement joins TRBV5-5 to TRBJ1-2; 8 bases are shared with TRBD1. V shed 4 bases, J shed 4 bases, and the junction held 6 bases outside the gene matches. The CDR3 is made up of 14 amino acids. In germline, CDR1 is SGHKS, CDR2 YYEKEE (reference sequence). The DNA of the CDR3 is TGTGCCAGCAGCCCGGACAGGGAGGGCTATGGCTACACCTTC. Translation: CASSPDREGYGYTF. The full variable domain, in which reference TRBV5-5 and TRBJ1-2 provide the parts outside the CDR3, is DAGVTQSPTHLIKTRGQQVTLRCSPISGHKSVSWYQQVLGQGPQFIFQYYEKEERGRGNFPDRFSARQFPNYSSELNVNALLLGDSALYLCASSPDREGYGYTFGSGTRLTVV.

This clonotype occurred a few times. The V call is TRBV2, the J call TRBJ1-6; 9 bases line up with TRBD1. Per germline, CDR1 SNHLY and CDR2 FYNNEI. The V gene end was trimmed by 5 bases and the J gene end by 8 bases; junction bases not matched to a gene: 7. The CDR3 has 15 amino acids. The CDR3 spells CASSPRTGADSPLHF. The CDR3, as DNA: TGTGCCAGCAGTCCACGGACAGGGGCCGATTCACCCCTCCACTTT.

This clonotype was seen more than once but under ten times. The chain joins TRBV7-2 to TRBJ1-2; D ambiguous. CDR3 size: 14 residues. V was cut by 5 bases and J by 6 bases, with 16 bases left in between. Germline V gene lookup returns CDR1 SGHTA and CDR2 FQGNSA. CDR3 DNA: TGTGCCAGCAGCCCCCTAGGGCGGGGAGATGGCTACACCTTC. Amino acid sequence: CASSPLGRGDGYTF.

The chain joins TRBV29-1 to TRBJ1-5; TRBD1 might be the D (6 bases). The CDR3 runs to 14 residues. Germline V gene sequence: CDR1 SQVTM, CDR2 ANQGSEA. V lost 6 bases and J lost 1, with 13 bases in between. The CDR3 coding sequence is TGCAGCGTACGCGATGGACAGAGCAATCAGCCCCAGCATTTT. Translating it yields CSVRDGQSNQPQHF. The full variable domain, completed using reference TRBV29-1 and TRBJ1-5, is SAVISQKPSRDICQRGTSLTIQCQVDSQVTMMFWYRQQPGQSLTLIATANQGSEATYESGFVIDKFPISRPNLTFSTLTVSNMSPEDSSIYLCSVRDGQSNQPQHFGDGTRLSIL.

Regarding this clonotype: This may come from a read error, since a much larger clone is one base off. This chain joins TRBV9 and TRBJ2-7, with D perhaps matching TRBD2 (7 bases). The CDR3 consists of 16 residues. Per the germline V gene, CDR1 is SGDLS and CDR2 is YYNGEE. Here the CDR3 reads CVSSEGGGGLGPQQYF. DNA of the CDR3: TGTGTCAGCAGCGAGGGGGGGGGCGGCCTGGGGCCACAGCAGTACTTC.

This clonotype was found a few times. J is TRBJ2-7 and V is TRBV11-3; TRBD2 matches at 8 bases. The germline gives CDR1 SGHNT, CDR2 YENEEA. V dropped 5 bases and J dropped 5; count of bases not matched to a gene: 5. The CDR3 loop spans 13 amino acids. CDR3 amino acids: CASSERGPHEQYF. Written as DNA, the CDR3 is TGTGCCAGCAGCGAGCGGGGGCCCCACGAGCAGTACTTC. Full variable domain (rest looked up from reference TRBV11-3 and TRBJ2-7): EAGVVQSPRYKIIEKKQPVAFWCNPISGHNTLYWYLQNLGQGPELLIRYENEEAVDDSQLPKDRFSAERLKGVDSTLKIQPAELGDSAVYLCASSERGPHEQYFGPGTRLTVT.

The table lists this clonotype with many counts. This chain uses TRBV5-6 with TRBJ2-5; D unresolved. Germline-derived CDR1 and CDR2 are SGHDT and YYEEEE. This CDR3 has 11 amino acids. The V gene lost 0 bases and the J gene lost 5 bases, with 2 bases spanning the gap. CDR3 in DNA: TGTGCCAGCAGCTTGGTTGAGACCCAGTACTTC. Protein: CASSLVETQYF.

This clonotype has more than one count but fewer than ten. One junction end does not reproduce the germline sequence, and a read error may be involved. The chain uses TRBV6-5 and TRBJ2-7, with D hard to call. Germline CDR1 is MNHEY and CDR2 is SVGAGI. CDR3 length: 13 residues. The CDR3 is CASNPAASHEQYF. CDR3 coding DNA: TGTGCCAGCAACCCGGCCGCCTCCCACGAGCAGTACTTC.

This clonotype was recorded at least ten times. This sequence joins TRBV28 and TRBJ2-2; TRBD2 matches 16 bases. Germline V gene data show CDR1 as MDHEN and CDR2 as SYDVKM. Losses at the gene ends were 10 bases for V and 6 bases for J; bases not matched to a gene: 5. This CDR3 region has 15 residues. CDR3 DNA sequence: TGTGCCATATCCGGGACTAGCGGGAGGGCCGGGGAGCTGTTTTTT. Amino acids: CAISGTSGRAGELFF.

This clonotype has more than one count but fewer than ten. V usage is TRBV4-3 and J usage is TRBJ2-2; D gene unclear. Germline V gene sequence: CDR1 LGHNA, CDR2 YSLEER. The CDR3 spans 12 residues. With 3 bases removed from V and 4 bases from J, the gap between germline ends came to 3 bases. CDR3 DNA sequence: TGCGCCAGCAGCCATCGCACCGGGGAGCTGTTTTTT. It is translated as CASSHRTGELFF.

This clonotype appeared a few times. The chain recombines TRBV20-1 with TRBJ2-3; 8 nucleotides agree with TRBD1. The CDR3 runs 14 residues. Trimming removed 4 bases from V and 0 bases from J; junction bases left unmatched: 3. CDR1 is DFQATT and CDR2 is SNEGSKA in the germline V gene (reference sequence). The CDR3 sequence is CSATDRGSTDTQYF. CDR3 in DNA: TGCAGTGCTACCGACAGGGGTAGCACAGATACGCAGTATTTT.

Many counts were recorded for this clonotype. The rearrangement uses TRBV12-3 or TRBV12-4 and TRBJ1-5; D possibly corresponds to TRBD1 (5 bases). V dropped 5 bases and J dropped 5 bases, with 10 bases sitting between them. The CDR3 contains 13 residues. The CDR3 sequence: CASSSRVDQPQHF. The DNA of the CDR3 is TGTGCCAGCAGTAGCAGGGTGGATCAGCCCCAGCATTTT.

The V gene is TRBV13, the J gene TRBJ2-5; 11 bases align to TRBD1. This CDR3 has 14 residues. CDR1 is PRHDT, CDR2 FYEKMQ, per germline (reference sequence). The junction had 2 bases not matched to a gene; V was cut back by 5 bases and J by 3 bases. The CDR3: CASSRTGGEETQYF. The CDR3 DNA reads TGTGCCAGCAGCCGGACAGGGGGCGAAGAGACCCAGTACTTC.